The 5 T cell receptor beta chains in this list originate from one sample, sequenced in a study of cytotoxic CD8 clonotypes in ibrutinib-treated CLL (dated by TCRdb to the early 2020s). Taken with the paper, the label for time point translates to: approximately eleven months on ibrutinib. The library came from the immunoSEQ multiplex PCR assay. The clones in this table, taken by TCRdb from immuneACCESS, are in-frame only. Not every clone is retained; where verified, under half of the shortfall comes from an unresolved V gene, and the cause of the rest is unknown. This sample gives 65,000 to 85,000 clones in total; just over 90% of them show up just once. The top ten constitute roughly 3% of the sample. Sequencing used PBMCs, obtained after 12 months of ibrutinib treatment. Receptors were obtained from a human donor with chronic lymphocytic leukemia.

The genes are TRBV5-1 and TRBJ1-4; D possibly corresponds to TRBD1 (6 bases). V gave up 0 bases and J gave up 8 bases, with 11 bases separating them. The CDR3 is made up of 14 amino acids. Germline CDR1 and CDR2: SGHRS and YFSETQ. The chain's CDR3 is CASSLVQGGEKLFF. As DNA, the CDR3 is TGCGCCAGCAGCTTGGTACAGGGTGGAGAAAAACTGTTTTTT.

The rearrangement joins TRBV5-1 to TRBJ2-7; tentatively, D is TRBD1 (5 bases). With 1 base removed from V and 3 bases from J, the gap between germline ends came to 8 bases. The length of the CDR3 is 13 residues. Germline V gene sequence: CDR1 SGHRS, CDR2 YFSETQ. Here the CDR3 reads CASSLKGIYEQYF. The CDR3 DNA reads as TGCGCCAGCAGCTTGAAGGGGATCTACGAGCAGTACTTC.

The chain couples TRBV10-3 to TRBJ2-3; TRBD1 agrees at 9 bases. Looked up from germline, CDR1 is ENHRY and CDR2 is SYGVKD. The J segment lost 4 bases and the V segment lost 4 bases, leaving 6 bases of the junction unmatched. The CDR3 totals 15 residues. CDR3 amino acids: CAISGGQGYADTQYF. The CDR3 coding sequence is TGTGCCATCAGTGGCGGACAGGGGTACGCAGATACGCAGTATTTT.

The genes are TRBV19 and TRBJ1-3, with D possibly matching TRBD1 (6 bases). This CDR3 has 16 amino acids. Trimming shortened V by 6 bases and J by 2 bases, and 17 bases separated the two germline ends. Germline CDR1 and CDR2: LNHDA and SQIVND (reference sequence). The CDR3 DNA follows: TGTGCCAGTAGCCTTTCCACAGGGTCGGCTGGAAACACCATATATTTT. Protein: CASSLSTGSAGNTIYF.

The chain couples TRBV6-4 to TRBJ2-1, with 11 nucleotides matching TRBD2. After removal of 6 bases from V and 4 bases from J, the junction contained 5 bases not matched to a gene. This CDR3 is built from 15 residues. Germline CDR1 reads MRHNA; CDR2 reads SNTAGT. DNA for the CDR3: TGTGCCAGCAGCAGTACTAGCGGGAGATACAATGAGCAGTTCTTC. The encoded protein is CASSSTSGRYNEQFF.